These T cell receptor beta chains were read from a single sample in a study of T-cell memory formation after mild COVID-19. TCRdb reprocessed the 5' RACE reads with MiXCR, giving one entry per CDR3 protein. The sample comprises under 550,000 distinct CDR3 sequences, over 15% of which are singletons, and roughly 12% rests with the top ten. The sequenced sample consisted of PBMCs or a T cell subset sorted from them (not recorded which). The source is an adult woman who had mild COVID-19 (a few samples of this study predate the infection). Cell type and time point are not known. The CDR3 runs from the conserved cysteine through the conserved F or W. D genes are given only for firm matches. Not every row has a clone size; where given, it reads once, few, many or a size class.

J gene,clone size,D gene,V gene,CDR3 DNA,CDR3 protein
TRBJ2-7,few,NA,TRBV12-3/TRBV12-4,TGTGCCAGCAGTTCCCGGACGCAGACCTACGAGCAGTACTTC,CASSSRTQTYEQYF
TRBJ2-5,few,TRBD2,TRBV12-3/TRBV12-4,TGTGCCAGCAGTCACCCGGGACTAGCGAAAGAGACCCAGTACTTC,CASSHPGLAKETQYF
TRBJ2-1,few,TRBD1,TRBV9,TGTGCCAGCAGCCGCCAGGCCAGGGGGAATTATGAGCAGTTCTTC,CASSRQARGNYEQFF
TRBJ2-7,NA,NA,TRBV5-1,TGCGCCAGCAGCTTGGGGGTTTCTTCCTACGAGCAGTACTTC,CASSLGVSSYEQYF
TRBJ2-7,once,TRBD1,TRBV30,TGTGCCTCATCCCTACAGGGGGTCTCCTACGAGCAGTACTTC,CASSLQGVSYEQYF
TRBJ1-5,NA,TRBD1,TRBV10-3,TGTGCCATCAGTGAGTCGCAGGGGGCCGGCAATCAGCCCCAGCATTTT,CAISESQGAGNQPQHF
TRBJ2-7,NA,NA,TRBV29-1,TGCAGCGGCACGCACAGGGGGGGATTCTACGAGCAGTACTTC,CSGTHRGGFYEQYF
TRBJ1-1,few,NA,TRBV12-3/TRBV12-4,TGTGCCAGCAGTCCGATCCTGGGGACTGAAGCTTTCTTT,CASSPILGTEAFF
TRBJ1-6,NA,NA,TRBV4-2,TGTGCCAGCAGCCAAGAAGGGCCCCTCCACTTT,CASSQEGPLHF
TRBJ2-2,few,NA,TRBV4-3,TGCGCCAGCAGCCAAACTTCGATATCAGGGCACACCGGGGAGCTGTTTTTT,CASSQTSISGHTGELFF
TRBJ2-3,many,NA,TRBV5-1,TGCGCCAGCGATCCGGGACAAGGCACAGATACGCAGTATTTT,CASDPGQGTDTQYF
TRBJ1-2,NA,TRBD1,TRBV20-1,TGCAGTGCTCCTAACCGGGACAGGGGCACCTATGGCTACACCTTC,CSAPNRDRGTYGYTF
TRBJ2-1,few,TRBD2,TRBV6-1,TGTGCCAGCAGCGGCGCGGAGCGGGACTCCTACAATGAGCAGTTCTTC,CASSGAERDSYNEQFF
TRBJ1-5,NA,NA,TRBV27,TGTGCCAGCAGTTGGATGTCCAGTCAGCCCCAGCATTTT,CASSWMSSQPQHF
TRBJ2-3,NA,TRBD2,TRBV10-3,TGTGCCATCAGTGGGGGACTAGCTTCAGATACGCAGTATTTT,CAISGGLASDTQYF
TRBJ2-3,once,TRBD2,TRBV20-1,TGCAGTGCTAGAGATCCGGGTAGCGGGGGGGCCGCGGATACGCAGTATTTT,CSARDPGSGGAADTQYF
TRBJ1-2,NA,TRBD1,TRBV12-3/TRBV12-4,TGTGCCAGCACCCCGGGACAGAGCTATGGCTACACCTTC,CASTPGQSYGYTF
TRBJ2-7,NA,NA,TRBV24-1,TGTGCCACCAGGGGTATCACCTACGAGCAGTACTTC,CATRGITYEQYF
TRBJ1-5,few,TRBD1,TRBV27,TGTGCCAGCAGGGAACAGGGGGCTGGCAATCAGCCCCAGCATTTT,CASREQGAGNQPQHF
TRBJ2-7,few,NA,TRBV29-1,TGCAGCGTTGTGTGGCCCCGATCCTACGAGCAGTACTTC,CSVVWPRSYEQYF
TRBJ2-1,NA,NA,TRBV3-1,TGTGCCAGCAGCCCAGAACAGGTAAATGAGCAGTTCTTC,CASSPEQVNEQFF
TRBJ2-1,NA,NA,TRBV12-3/TRBV12-4,TGTGCCAGCAGTTTAACCGAGGAGCAGTTCTTC,CASSLTEEQFF
TRBJ1-4,NA,NA,TRBV7-9,TGTGCCAGCAGCTTGATGACGGAAAAACTGTTTTTT,CASSLMTEKLFF
TRBJ2-2,few,TRBD1,TRBV6-5,TGTGCCAGCAGTCGACAGGGTAGCACCGGGGAGCTGTTTTTT,CASSRQGSTGELFF
TRBJ1-5,NA,TRBD1,TRBV6-2/TRBV6-3,TGTGCCAGCGGACAGGCCCTCAATCAGCCCCAGCATTTT,CASGQALNQPQHF
TRBJ2-5,few,NA,TRBV12-3/TRBV12-4,TGTGCCAGCAGTCCGACAGGCCCGGAGTACCAAGAGACCCAGTACTTC,CASSPTGPEYQETQYF
TRBJ2-7,NA,NA,TRBV9,TGTGCCAGCAGCGTAGAGAGGGGCGCCGCCTCCTACGAGCAGTACTTC,CASSVERGAASYEQYF
TRBJ1-2,few,NA,TRBV7-8,TGTGCCAGCAGCTCCGTCGCTGGAGGCTACACCTTC,CASSSVAGGYTF